This T cell receptor beta chain derives from a study of T cell clusters in autoimmune cytopenias. TRB was amplified by touch-down multiplex PCR, primer pools A and B combined. Each CDR3 protein gets one entry in TCRdb, which reprocessed the multiplex PCR reads and gives no DNA. This sample lists 2,000 to 2,500 distinct CDR3 sequences; its ten largest clones have around 75%. TRB was amplified from approximately 230 ng of peripheral blood genomic DNA per sample. The CDR3 consists of 12 residues. Germline loops: CDR1 MNHEY, CDR2 SVGAGI. V is TRBV6-5 and J is TRBJ2-3. This clonotype was obtained from a human donor with an autoimmune cytopenia or autoimmune hepatitis (not recorded which). Sequences were obtained from peripheral blood. CDR3 sequence: CASSNRLGTQYF.